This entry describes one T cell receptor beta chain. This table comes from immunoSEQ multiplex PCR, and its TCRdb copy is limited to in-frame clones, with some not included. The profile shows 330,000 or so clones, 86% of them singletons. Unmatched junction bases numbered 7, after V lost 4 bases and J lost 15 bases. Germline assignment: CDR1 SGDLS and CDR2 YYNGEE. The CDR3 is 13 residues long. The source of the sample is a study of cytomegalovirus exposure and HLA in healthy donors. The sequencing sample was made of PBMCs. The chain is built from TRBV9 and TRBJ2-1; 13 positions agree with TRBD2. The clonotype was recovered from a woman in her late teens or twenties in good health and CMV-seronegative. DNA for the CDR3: TGTGCCAGCAGCACAGGACTAGCGGGAGTTGGGTTCTTC. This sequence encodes CASSTGLAGVGFF. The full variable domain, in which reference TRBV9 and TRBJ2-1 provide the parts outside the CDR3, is DSGVTQTPKHLITATGQRVTLRCSPRSGDLSVYWYQQSLDQGLQFLIQYYNGEERAKGNILERFSAQQFPDLHSELNLSSLELGDSALYFCASSTGLAGVGFFGPGTRLTVL.